The T cell receptor beta chain described here comes from a study of CD8+ T cells in alopecia areata. Five patients' CD4+ populations were sorted into CD25+CD127- cells. Peripheral blood and lesional scalp punch biopsies were taken from alopecia areata patients. T lymphocytes (CD4+ and CD8+) were sorted from PBMCs. Reverse transcription of extracted RNA yielded cDNA, which provided the sequencing template. Assay used: immunoSEQ multiplex PCR; TCRdb lists only in-frame clones, some missing. The data show over 14,000 clones, approximately 53% seen once. This clone was picked up a small number of times. Its antigen is as yet unknown. General observations from the study: Lesional scalp exceeded normal scalp in clonality, especially in alopecia totalis/universalis.

This sequence was found in a human donor with alopecia areata. The sample consisted of CD4+ Tregs sorted from blood.

The CDR3 DNA follows: TGTGCCAGCAGTGAAGGTTTGGTCAGCACAGATACGCAGTATTTT. This codes for CASSEGLVSTDTQYF. The V gene is TRBV6-1, the J gene TRBJ2-3; the D is unclear. Germline V gene lookup returns CDR1 MNHNS and CDR2 SASEGT. The CDR3 loop spans 15 amino acids. V lost 1 base to trimming and J lost 0 bases, with 8 bases between them.